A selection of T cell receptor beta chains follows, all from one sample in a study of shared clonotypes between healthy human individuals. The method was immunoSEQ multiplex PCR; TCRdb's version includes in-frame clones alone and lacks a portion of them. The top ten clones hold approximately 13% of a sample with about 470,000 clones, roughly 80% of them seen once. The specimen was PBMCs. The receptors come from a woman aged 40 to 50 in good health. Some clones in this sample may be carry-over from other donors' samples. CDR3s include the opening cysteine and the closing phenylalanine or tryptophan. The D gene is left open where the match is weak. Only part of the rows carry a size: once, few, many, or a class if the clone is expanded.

CDR3nt: TGTGCCAGCAGTGCCCCCGGAGGATATCTTGAAAAACTGTTTTTT; CDR3aa: CASSAPGGYLEKLFF; abundance: few; j_gene: TRBJ1-4; v_gene: TRBV25-1; d_gene: NA
CDR3nt: TGTGCCAGCAGTTTAAGCCGGGACACGAGAGAAGCTTTCTTT; CDR3aa: CASSLSRDTREAFF; abundance: NA; j_gene: TRBJ1-1; v_gene: TRBV27; d_gene: NA
CDR3nt: TGTGCCAGCAGCCCACAGGGTCTAGGGAACACTGAAGCTTTCTTT; CDR3aa: CASSPQGLGNTEAFF; abundance: NA; j_gene: TRBJ1-1; v_gene: TRBV2; d_gene: NA
CDR3nt: TGTGCCAGCAGTTTATGGCGGGAGTCCGGGGAGCTGTTTTTT; CDR3aa: CASSLWRESGELFF; abundance: NA; j_gene: TRBJ2-2; v_gene: TRBV27; d_gene: TRBD2
CDR3nt: TGCAGTGCTGGACCCGGGGGGACCCAGCATTTT; CDR3aa: CSAGPGGTQHF; abundance: NA; j_gene: TRBJ1-5; v_gene: TRBV20-1; d_gene: NA
CDR3nt: TGTGCCAGTAGTCCCCTCGGAGGGGGCGCCTACGAGCAGTACTTC; CDR3aa: CASSPLGGGAYEQYF; abundance: NA; j_gene: TRBJ2-7; v_gene: TRBV19; d_gene: NA
CDR3nt: TGTGCCAGCAGTGAATGGCTAGCGGGAGTGGCAGATACGCAGTATTTT; CDR3aa: CASSEWLAGVADTQYF; abundance: NA; j_gene: TRBJ2-3; v_gene: TRBV2; d_gene: TRBD2
CDR3nt: TGTGCCAGCAGCTGGGCAGGGTACAATGAGCAGTTCTTC; CDR3aa: CASSWAGYNEQFF; abundance: NA; j_gene: TRBJ2-1; v_gene: TRBV5-6; d_gene: NA
CDR3nt: TGTGCCAGCAGCCTCTCTACCTACAATGAGCAGTTCTTC; CDR3aa: CASSLSTYNEQFF; abundance: NA; j_gene: TRBJ2-1; v_gene: TRBV7-6; d_gene: NA
CDR3nt: TGCAGCGTTGCACAAGCTAATGAAAAACTGTTTTTT; CDR3aa: CSVAQANEKLFF; abundance: few; j_gene: TRBJ1-4; v_gene: TRBV29-1; d_gene: NA
CDR3nt: TGTGCCAGTACCCGGGGACAAAACTATGGCTACACCTTC; CDR3aa: CASTRGQNYGYTF; abundance: NA; j_gene: TRBJ1-2; v_gene: TRBV19; d_gene: NA
CDR3nt: TGTGCCACCTCCCGGGACAACGGCTTCGCCGGGGAGCTGTTTTTT; CDR3aa: CATSRDNGFAGELFF; abundance: many; j_gene: TRBJ2-2; v_gene: TRBV27; d_gene: NA
CDR3nt: TGTGCCAGCAGTTTTGGCGCAAACTTATTCTACGAGCAGTACTTC; CDR3aa: CASSFGANLFYEQYF; abundance: NA; j_gene: TRBJ2-7; v_gene: TRBV28; d_gene: NA
CDR3nt: TGTGCCAGCAGGGGACAGGGGAAAGAGACCCAGTACTTC; CDR3aa: CASRGQGKETQYF; abundance: many; j_gene: TRBJ2-5; v_gene: TRBV6-6; d_gene: TRBD1